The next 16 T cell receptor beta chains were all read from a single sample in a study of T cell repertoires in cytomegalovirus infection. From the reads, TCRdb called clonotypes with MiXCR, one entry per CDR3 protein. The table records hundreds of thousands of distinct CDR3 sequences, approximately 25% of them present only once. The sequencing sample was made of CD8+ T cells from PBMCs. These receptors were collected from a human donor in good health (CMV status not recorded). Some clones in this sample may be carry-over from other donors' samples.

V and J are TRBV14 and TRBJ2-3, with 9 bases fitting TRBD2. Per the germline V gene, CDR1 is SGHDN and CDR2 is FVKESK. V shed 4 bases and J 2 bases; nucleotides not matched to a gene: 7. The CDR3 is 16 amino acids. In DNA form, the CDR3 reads TGTGCCAGCAGCCTACCGGGACTAGCCGCCACAGATACGCAGTATTTT. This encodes CASSLPGLAATDTQYF.

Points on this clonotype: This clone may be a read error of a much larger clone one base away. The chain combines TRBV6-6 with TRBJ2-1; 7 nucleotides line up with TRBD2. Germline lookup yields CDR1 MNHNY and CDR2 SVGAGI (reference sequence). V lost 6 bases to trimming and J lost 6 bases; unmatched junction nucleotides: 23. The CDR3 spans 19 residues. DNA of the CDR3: TGTGCCAGCAGCCGAGAAGGGCCTAAGGGAGGGGTTTGGTGCAATGAGCAGTTCTTC. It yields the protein CASSREGPKGGVWCNEQFF.

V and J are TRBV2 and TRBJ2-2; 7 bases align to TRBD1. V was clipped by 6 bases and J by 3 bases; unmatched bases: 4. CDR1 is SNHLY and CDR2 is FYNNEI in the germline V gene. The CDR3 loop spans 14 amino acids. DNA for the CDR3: TGTGCCAGCAGACAGGGGTGGGACACCGGGGAGCTGTTTTTT. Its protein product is CASRQGWDTGELFF. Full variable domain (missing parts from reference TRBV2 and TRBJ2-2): EPEVTQTPSHQVTQMGQEVILRCVPISNHLYFYWYRQILGQKVEFLVSFYNNEISEKSEIFDDQFSVERPDGSNFTLKIRSTKLEDSAMYFCASRQGWDTGELFFGEGSRLTVL.

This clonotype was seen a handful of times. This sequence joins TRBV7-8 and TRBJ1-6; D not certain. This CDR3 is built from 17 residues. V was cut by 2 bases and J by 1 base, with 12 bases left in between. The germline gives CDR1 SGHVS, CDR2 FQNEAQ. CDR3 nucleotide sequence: TGTGCCAGCAGCTTAAAGGGAGAAGGGTCCTATAATTCACCCCTCCACTTT. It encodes CASSLKGEGSYNSPLHF. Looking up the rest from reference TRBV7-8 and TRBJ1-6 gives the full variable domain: GAGVSQSPRYKVAKRGQDVALRCDPISGHVSLFWYQQALGQGPEFLTYFQNEAQLDKSGLPSDRFFAERPEGSVSTLKIQRTQQEDSAVYLCASSLKGEGSYNSPLHFGNGTRLTVT.

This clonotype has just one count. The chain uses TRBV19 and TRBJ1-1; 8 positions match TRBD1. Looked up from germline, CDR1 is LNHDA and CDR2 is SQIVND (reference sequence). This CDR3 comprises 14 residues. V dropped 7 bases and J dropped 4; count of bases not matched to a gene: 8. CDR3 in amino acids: CASNLRGRSTEAFF. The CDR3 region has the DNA TGTGCCAGTAACCTCAGGGGGCGATCCACTGAAGCTTTCTTT.

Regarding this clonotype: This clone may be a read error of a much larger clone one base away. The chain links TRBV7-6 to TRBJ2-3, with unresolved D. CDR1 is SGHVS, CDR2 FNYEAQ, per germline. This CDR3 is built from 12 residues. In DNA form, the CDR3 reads TGTGCCAGCAGCCTATCACGAGATATGCAGTATTTT. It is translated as CASSLSRDMQYF.

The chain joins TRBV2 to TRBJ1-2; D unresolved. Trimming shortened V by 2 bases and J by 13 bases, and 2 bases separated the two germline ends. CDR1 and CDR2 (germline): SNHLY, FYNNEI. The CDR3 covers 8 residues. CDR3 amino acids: CASSERTF. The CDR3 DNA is TGTGCCAGCAGTGAACGCACCTTC.

The CDR3: CASSLTGGGVLSNYGYTF. CDR3 bases: TGTGCCAGCAGCTTAACTGGCGGCGGCGTTCTATCAAACTATGGCTACACCTTC. The gene calls are TRBV7-3 and TRBJ1-2; no definite D call. Trimming took off 0 bases at V and 2 bases at J, with 19 bases between the two ends. The germline V gene has CDR1 SGHTA and CDR2 FQGTGA. The CDR3 covers 18 residues. Looking up the rest from reference TRBV7-3 and TRBJ1-2 gives the full variable domain: GAGVSQTPSNKVTEKGKYVELRCDPISGHTALYWYRQSLGQGPEFLIYFQGTGAADDSGLPNDRFFAVRPEGSVSTLKIQRTERGDSAVYLCASSLTGGGVLSNYGYTFGSGTRLTVV.

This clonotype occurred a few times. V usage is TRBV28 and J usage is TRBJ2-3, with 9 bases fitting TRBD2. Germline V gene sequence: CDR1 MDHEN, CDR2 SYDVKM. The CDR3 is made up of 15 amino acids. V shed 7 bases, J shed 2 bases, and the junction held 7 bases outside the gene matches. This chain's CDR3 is CASTAGTSNTDTQYF. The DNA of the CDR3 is TGTGCCAGCACCGCCGGGACTAGCAACACAGATACGCAGTATTTT.

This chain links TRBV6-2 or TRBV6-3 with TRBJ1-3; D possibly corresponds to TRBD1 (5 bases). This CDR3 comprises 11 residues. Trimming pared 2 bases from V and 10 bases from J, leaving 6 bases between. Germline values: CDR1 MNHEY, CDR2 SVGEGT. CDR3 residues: CASSYGTTIYF. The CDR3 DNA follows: TGTGCCAGCAGTTACGGGACTACCATATATTTT.

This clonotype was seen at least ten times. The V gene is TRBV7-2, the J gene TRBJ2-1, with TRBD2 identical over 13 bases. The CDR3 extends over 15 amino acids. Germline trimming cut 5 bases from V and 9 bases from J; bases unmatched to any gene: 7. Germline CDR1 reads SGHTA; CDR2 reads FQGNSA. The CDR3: CASSAVTSGGVEQFF. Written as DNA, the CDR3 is TGTGCCAGCAGCGCCGTCACTAGCGGGGGGGTTGAGCAGTTCTTC.

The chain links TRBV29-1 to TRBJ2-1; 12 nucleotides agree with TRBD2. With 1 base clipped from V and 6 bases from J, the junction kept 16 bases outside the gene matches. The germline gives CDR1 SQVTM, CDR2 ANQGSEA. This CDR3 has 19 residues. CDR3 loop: CSVEGTSGGKSRTGNEQFF. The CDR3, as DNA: TGCAGCGTTGAAGGAACTAGCGGGGGGAAATCTCGTACGGGCAATGAGCAGTTCTTC.

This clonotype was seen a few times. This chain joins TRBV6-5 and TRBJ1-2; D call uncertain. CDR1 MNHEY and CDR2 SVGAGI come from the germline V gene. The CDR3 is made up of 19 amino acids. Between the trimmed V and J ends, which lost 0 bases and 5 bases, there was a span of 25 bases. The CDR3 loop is CASSYSVVQLSPPIYGYTF. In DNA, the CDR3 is TGTGCCAGCAGTTACTCGGTGGTGCAGCTCTCTCCCCCGATTTATGGCTACACCTTC.

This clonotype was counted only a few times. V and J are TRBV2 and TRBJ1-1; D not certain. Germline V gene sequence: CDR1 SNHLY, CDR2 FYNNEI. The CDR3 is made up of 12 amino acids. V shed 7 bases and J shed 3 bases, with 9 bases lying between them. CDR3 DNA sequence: TGTGCCAGCACCTTCAGGTACACTGAAGCTTTCTTT. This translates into CASTFRYTEAFF.

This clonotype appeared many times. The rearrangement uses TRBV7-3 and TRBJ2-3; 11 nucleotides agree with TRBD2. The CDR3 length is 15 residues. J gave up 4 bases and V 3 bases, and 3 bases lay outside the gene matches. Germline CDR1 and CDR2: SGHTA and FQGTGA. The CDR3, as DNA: TGTGCCAGCAGCTTCGTAGCGGGGGGGCCAGATACGCAGTATTTT. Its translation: CASSFVAGGPDTQYF.

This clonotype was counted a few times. The CDR3 nucleotides are TGTGCCAGCAGCTTAAGGGACCTCACCGGGGAGCTGTTTTTT. Translation: CASSLRDLTGELFF. The rearrangement uses TRBV7-9 and TRBJ2-2; D may be TRBD1 or TRBD2 (5 bases each). The V and J ends lost 2 bases and 4 bases respectively, with 8 bases between them. Germline assignment: CDR1 SEHNR and CDR2 FQNEAQ (reference sequence). The CDR3 extends over 14 amino acids.